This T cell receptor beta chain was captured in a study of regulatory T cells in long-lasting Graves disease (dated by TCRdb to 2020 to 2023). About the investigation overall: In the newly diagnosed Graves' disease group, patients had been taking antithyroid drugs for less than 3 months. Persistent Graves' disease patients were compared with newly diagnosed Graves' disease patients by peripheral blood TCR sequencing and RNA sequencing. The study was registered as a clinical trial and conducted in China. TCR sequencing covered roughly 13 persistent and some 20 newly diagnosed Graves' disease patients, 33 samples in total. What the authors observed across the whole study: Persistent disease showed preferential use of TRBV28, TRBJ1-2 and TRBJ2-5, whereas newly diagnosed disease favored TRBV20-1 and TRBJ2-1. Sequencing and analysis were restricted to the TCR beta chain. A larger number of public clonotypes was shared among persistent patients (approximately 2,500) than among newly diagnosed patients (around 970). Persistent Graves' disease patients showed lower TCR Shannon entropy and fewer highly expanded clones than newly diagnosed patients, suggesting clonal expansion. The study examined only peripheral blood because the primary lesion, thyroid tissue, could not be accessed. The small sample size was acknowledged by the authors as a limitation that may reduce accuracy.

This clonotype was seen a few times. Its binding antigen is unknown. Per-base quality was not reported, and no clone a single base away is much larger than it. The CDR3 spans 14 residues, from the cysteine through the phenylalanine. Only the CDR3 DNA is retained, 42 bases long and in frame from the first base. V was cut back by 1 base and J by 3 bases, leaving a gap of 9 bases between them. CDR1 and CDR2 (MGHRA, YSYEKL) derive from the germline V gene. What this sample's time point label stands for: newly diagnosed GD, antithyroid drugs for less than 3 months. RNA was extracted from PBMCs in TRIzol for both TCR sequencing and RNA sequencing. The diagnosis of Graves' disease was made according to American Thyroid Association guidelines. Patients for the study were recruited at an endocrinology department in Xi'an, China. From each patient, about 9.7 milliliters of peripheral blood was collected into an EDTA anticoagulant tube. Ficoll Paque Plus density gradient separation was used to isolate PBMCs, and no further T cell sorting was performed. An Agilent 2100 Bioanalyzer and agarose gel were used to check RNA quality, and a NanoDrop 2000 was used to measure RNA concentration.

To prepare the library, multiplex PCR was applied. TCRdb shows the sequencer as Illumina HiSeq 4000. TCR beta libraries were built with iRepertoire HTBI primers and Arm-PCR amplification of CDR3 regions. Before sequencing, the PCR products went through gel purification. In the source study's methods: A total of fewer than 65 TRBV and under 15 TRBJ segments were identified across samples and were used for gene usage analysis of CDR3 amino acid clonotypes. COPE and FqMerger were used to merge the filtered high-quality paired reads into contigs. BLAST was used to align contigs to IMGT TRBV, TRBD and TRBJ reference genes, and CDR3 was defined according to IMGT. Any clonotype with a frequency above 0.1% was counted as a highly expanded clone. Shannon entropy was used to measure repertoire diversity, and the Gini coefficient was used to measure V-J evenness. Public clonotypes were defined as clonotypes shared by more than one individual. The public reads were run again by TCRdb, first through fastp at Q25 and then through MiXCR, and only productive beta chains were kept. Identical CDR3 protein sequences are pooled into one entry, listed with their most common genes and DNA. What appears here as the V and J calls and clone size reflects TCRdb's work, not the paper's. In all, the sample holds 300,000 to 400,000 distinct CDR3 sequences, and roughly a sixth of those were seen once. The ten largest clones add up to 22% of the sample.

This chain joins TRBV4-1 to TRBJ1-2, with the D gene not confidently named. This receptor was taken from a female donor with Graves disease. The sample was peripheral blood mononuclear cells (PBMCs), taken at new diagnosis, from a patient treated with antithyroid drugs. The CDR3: CASSQAGGDYGYTF. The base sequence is TGCGCCAGCAGCCAAGCAGGAGGAGACTATGGCTACACCTTC.